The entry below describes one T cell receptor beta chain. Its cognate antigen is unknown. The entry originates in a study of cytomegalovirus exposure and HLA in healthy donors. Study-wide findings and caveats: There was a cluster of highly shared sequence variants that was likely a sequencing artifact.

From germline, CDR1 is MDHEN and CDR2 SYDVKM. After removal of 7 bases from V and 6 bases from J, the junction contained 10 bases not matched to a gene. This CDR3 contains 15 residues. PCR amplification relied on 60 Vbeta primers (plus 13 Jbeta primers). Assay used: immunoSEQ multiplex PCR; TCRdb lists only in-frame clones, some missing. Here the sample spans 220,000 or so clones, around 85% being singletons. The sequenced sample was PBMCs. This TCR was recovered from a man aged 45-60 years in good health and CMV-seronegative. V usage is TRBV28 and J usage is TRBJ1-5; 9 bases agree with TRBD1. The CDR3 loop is CASTGDRVWGQPQHF. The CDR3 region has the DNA TGTGCCAGCACCGGGGACAGGGTATGGGGTCAGCCCCAGCATTTT.